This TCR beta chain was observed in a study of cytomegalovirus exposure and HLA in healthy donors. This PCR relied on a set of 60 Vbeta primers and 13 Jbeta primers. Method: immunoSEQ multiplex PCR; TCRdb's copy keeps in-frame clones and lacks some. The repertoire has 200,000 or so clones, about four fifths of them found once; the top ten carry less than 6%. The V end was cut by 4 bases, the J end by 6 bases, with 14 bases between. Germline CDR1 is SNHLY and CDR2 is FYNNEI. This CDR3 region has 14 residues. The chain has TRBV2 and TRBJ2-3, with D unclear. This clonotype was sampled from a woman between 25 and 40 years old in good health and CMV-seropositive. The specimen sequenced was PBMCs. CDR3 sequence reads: CASSGADLGDTQYF. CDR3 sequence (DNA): TGTGCCAGCAGTGGGGCAGACCTGGGTGATACGCAGTATTTT.